The T cell receptor beta chain described here comes from a study of blood T cell repertoires in COVID-19. Authors' analysis steps: Counts of nucleated cells, estimated from reference gene primer amplification, were obtained. Libraries were prepared by immunoSEQ multiplex PCR; TCRdb keeps only in-frame clonotypes and omits some of them. D and trimming come from the DNA, and the V and J calls and clone size come from that table. The sample yields over 150,000 clones, 80% to 90% seen once. The CDR3 has 14 residues. Losses at the gene ends were 3 bases for V and 7 bases for J; bases not matched to a gene: 5. CDR1 is SGHRS, CDR2 YFSETQ, per germline.

The receptor comes from a human donor in a cohort sampled during active COVID-19. The chain recombines TRBV5-1 with TRBJ2-1, with TRBD1 identical over 9 bases. The sample was peripheral blood. The CDR3 sequence is CASSSQGAVNEQFF. The CDR3 DNA follows: TGCGCCAGCAGCTCACAGGGGGCTGTGAATGAGCAGTTCTTC.